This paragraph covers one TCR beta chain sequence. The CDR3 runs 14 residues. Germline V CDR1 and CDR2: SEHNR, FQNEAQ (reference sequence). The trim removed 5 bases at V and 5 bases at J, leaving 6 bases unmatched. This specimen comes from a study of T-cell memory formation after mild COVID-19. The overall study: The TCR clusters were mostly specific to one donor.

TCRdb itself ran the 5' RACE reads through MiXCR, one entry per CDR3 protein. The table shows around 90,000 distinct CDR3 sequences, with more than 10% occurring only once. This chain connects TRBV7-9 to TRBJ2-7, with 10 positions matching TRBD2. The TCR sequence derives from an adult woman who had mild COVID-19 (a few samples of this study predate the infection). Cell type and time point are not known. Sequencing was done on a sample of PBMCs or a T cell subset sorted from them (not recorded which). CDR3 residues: CASSPGLALHEQYF. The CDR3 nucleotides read TGTGCCAGCAGCCCGGGACTAGCGTTACACGAGCAGTACTTC. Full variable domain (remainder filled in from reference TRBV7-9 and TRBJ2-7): DTGVSQNPRHKITKRGQNVTFRCDPISEHNRLYWYRQTLGQGPEFLTYFQNEAQLEKSRLLSDRFSAERPKGSFSTLEIQRTEQGDSAMYLCASSPGLALHEQYFGPGTRLTVT.